This T cell receptor beta chain was observed in a study of cytomegalovirus exposure and HLA in healthy donors. Findings of the study overall: The study designated fewer than 200 TCR beta chains cytomegalovirus-associated. The authors later linked a missense DCLRE1C variant to TCR beta V- and J-gene trimming.

To note about this clone: Antigen unknown.

Donors were ostensibly healthy at sampling, although undocumented immune exposures were probable. This CDR3 is 13 amino acids long. Between the trimmed V and J ends, which lost 0 bases and 4 bases, there was a span of 5 bases. With 60 Vbeta and 13 Jbeta primers, the PCR was carried out. Clones were read by immunoSEQ multiplex PCR, and TCRdb kept only the in-frame ones, dropping some. Of more than 100,000 clones in the sample, over 60% were seen once. The J gene is TRBJ1-5, the V gene TRBV5-3; D perhaps matches TRBD1 (5 bases). TRBV5-3 is an open reading frame whose function is uncertain. This receptor was obtained from an older woman in good health and CMV-seronegative. Sequenced material: PBMCs. CDR3 sequence (DNA): TGTGCCAGAAGCTTGGGACAGAATCAGCCCCAGCATTTT. Its translation is CARSLGQNQPQHF.